This TCR beta chain derives from a study of blood T cell repertoires in COVID-19. About the research overall: Both acute and convalescent COVID-19 samples were obtained from the United States, Italy and Spain. From T cells, B-cell-depleted T cells, or PBMCs came the material, which was cDNA or gDNA.

The CDR3 is 13 amino acids. CDR1 and CDR2 from the germline V gene are SGHNT and YYREEE (reference sequence). The trim removed 4 bases at V and 4 bases at J, leaving 3 bases unmatched. This clone was seen once. Source study methods: Reference gene primer amplification in the assay estimated nucleated cell counts. Clones were sequenced by immunoSEQ multiplex PCR, and TCRdb holds only the in-frame ones, with some missing. V, J and clone size derive from that table, while D and trimming were established from the DNA sequence. The sample lists 150,000 or so clones, about nine tenths occurring once. The sequenced sample consisted of peripheral blood. The V gene is TRBV5-4, the J gene TRBJ1-2; 8 nucleotides match TRBD1. The clonotype comes from a man aged 18 to 35 with acute or convalescent COVID-19. The CDR3 loop reads CASSPGTGYGYTF. The CDR3 DNA is TGTGCCAGCAGCCCCGGGACAGGCTATGGCTACACCTTC.